This T cell receptor (beta chain) was sequenced for a study of T cell responses to AZD1222 COVID-19 vaccine. Trimming shortened V by 4 bases and J by 4 bases, and 16 bases separated the two germline ends. This CDR3 comprises 15 residues. Germline CDR1 reads LGHNA; CDR2 reads YNFKEQ. Using immunoSEQ multiplex PCR, the repertoire was profiled, and TCRdb retains in-frame clones only, with some absent. Among about 76,000 clones listed, 60% to 85% were seen once. This sequence joins TRBV4-2 and TRBJ1-1; D uncertain. The receptor was isolated from an adult who received the MenACWY meningococcal vaccine as a control. Specimen: peripheral blood, collected 28 days after the second dose of the MenACWY control vaccine. The CDR3 protein is CASSRGVNPITEAFF. CDR3 coding DNA: TGTGCCAGCAGCCGCGGGGTAAACCCAATCACTGAAGCTTTCTTT.